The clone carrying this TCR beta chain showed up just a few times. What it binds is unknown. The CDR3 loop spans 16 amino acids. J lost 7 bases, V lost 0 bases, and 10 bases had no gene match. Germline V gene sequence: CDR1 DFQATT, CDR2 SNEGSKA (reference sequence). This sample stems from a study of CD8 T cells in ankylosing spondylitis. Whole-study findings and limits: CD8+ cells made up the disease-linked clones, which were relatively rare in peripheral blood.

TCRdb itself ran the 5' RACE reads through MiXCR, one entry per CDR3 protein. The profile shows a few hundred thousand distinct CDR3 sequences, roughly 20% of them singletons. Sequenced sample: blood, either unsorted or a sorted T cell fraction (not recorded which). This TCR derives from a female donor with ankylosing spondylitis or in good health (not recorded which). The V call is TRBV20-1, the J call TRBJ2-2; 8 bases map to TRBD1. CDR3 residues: CSARDPGQGQVGELFF. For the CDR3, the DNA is TGCAGTGCTAGAGACCCCGGACAGGGACAGGTCGGGGAGCTGTTTTTT.